The 20 T cell receptor beta chains reported below all come from one sample, sequenced in a study of long-term antiretroviral therapy in people with HIV. With survey level as its setting, the immunoSEQ assay was v3.0. The assay was immunoSEQ multiplex PCR, and TCRdb's table has in-frame clones only and misses some. This sample has some 31,000 clones, with roughly 79% found just once. The sequenced sample was unsorted PBMCs, obtained 3.1 years after starting antiretroviral therapy. All receptors derive from a woman aged 45-65 years with HIV.

The J gene is TRBJ1-6, the V gene TRBV5-1, with 9 bases fitting TRBD1. The CDR3 length is 15 residues. V gave up 4 bases and J gave up 7 bases; unmatched junction bases: 6. Germline CDR1 and CDR2: SGHRS and YFSETQ. The CDR3 is CASSRGQGDNSPLHF. In DNA form, the CDR3 reads TGCGCCAGCAGCAGGGGACAGGGAGACAATTCACCCCTCCACTTT.

This chain links TRBV10-1 with TRBJ2-1, with 7 bases aligning to TRBD1. The ends lost 4 bases at V and 6 bases at J; junction bases unmatched: 3. In germline, CDR1 is WNHNN, CDR2 SYGVQD (reference sequence). The length of the CDR3 is 13 residues. The DNA of the CDR3 is TGCGCCAGCAGTGCCAACAGGGGCAATGAGCAGTTCTTC. Translating it yields CASSANRGNEQFF.

The chain links TRBV18 to TRBJ2-1; TRBD2 aligns across 9 bases. The germline V gene encodes CDR1 KGHSH and CDR2 LQKENI. The length of the CDR3 is 15 residues. Losses at the gene ends were 3 bases for V and 6 bases for J; bases not matched to a gene: 6. The CDR3 is CASSPERGVSNEQFF. The DNA for the CDR3 is TGTGCCAGCTCACCTGAGCGGGGGGTCTCCAATGAGCAGTTCTTC. Full variable domain (rest looked up from reference TRBV18 and TRBJ2-1): NAGVMQNPRHLVRRRGQEARLRCSPMKGHSHVYWYRQLPEEGLKFMVYLQKENIIDESGMPKERFSAEFPKEGPSILRIQQVVRGDSAAYFCASSPERGVSNEQFFGPGTRLTVL.

The CDR3 nucleotides are TGTGCCAGCAGTTTCCTGGGAAGGAACACTGAAGCTTTCTTT. Translated, it gives CASSFLGRNTEAFF. The chain has TRBV6-5 and TRBJ1-1; D remains unclear. There are 14 residues in the CDR3. Trimming removed 4 bases at V and 1 base at J, with 10 bases between. Germline CDR1 reads MNHEY; CDR2 reads SVGAGI.

This sequence joins TRBV4-2 and TRBJ2-3; D is uncertain. Per the germline V gene, CDR1 is LGHNA and CDR2 is YNFKEQ. V shed 4 bases and J shed 6 bases, with 8 bases lying between them. The CDR3 has 12 amino acids. The CDR3: CASSPAGDTQYF. The CDR3 DNA reads TGTGCCAGCAGCCCCGCTGGGGATACGCAGTATTTT.

The V call is TRBV4-1, the J call TRBJ2-2; D perhaps matches TRBD2 (6 bases). The V end was cut by 3 bases, the J end by 5 bases, with 13 bases between. The germline CDR1 and CDR2 sequences are MGHRA and YSYEKL. This CDR3 is built from 15 residues. This CDR3 is CASSHARGDTGELFF. Written as DNA, the CDR3 is TGCGCCAGCAGCCACGCGCGGGGAGATACCGGGGAGCTGTTTTTT.

This clone was seen a handful of times. The chain has TRBV7-3 and TRBJ1-2; 10 positions agree with TRBD1. The CDR3 runs to 15 residues. The trim removed 3 bases at V and 6 bases at J, leaving 7 bases unmatched. Germline V gene data show CDR1 as SGHTA and CDR2 as FQGTGA. The CDR3 sequence is CASSFGTGVSDGYTF. The DNA of the CDR3 is TGTGCCAGCAGCTTCGGGACAGGGGTATCCGATGGCTACACCTTC.

On this clone: Germline is not matched at one junction end, which may reflect a read error. The CDR3 protein is CASSLGAGAPDTQYF. CDR3 bases: TGTGCCAGCAGTTTAGGAGCGGGGGCCCCAGATACGCAGTATTTT. The rearrangement uses TRBV7-2 and TRBJ2-3, with TRBD2 matching 8 bases. Germline CDR1 and CDR2: SGHTA and FQGNSA. CDR3 size: 15 residues. The full variable domain, rest sourced from reference TRBV7-2 and TRBJ2-3, is GAGVSQSPSNKVTEKGKDVELRCDPISGHTALYWYRQSLGQGLEFLIYFQGNSAPDKSGLPSDRFSAERTGGSVSTLTIQRTQQEDSAVYLCASSLGAGAPDTQYFGPGTRLTVL.

This clone was counted only a few times. The rearrangement links TRBV5-1 to TRBJ1-2, with D unclear. CDR3 length equals 14 residues. Germline values: CDR1 SGHRS, CDR2 YFSETQ. The V gene lost 3 bases and the J gene lost 6 bases, with 15 bases spanning the gap. CDR3 DNA sequence: TGCGCCAGCAGCTCACGAGGGAGTCCGGATGGCTACACCTTC. As protein: CASSSRGSPDGYTF.

V gene TRBV19 combines with J gene TRBJ2-6; D call uncertain. The CDR3 totals 15 residues. Deletions cut 6 bases from V and 2 bases from J, with 11 bases between. The V gene's germline CDR1 is LNHDA and CDR2 SQIVND (reference sequence). CDR3 protein: CASRSDVTGANVLTF. CDR3 DNA sequence: TGTGCCAGTAGATCGGACGTAACTGGGGCCAACGTCCTGACTTTC.

DNA for the CDR3: TGTGCCATCAACCCCGGGCAGTCCACAGATACGCAGTATTTT. It translates to CAINPGQSTDTQYF. This chain joins TRBV10-3 and TRBJ2-3; no clear D. From germline, CDR1 is ENHRY and CDR2 SYGVKD. V lost 7 bases, J lost 2 bases, and 13 bases lay in between. This CDR3 region has 14 residues.

This clone occurred once. The J gene is TRBJ1-5, the V gene TRBV18; perhaps TRBD1 as D (6 bases). Trimming took off 3 bases at V and 7 bases at J, with 10 bases between the two ends. Germline CDR1 and CDR2: KGHSH and LQKENI. The CDR3 covers 13 residues. The CDR3 region is CASSPGGHQPQHF. For the CDR3, the DNA is TGTGCCAGCTCACCGGGGGGCCACCAGCCCCAGCATTTT.

The rearrangement joins TRBV27 to TRBJ2-3; D uncertain. The V gene lost 6 bases and the J gene lost 8 bases, with 21 bases spanning the gap. The length of the CDR3 is 15 residues. Germline V gene sequence: CDR1 MNHEY, CDR2 SMNVEV (reference sequence). In DNA, the CDR3 is TGTGCCAGCAGCAGACCCCTCGATCTGTCGGGTACGCAGTATTTT. Translation: CASSRPLDLSGTQYF.

The rearrangement uses TRBV5-6 and TRBJ1-2, with D possibly matching TRBD1 (6 bases). V dropped 6 bases and J dropped 3 bases, with 12 bases sitting between them. Germline CDR1 and CDR2: SGHDT and YYEEEE. The CDR3 consists of 13 residues. The CDR3 nucleotides are TGTGCCAGCAACCAACAGGGTTACTATGGCTACACCTTC. Translating gives CASNQQGYYGYTF.

This sequence joins TRBV6-5 and TRBJ2-1, with unresolved D. V lost 4 bases, J lost 7 bases, and 2 bases lay in between. Germline V gives CDR1 MNHEY, CDR2 SVGAGI. CDR3 length equals 10 residues. In nucleotides, the CDR3 is TGTGCCAGCAGTTCTAATGAGCAGTTCTTC. Amino acids: CASSSNEQFF.

This chain joins TRBV25-1 and TRBJ2-2; 9 bases align to TRBD1. There are 17 residues in the CDR3. CDR1 is MGHDK and CDR2 is SYGVNS in the germline V gene. The J segment lost 6 bases and the V segment lost 3 bases, leaving 11 bases of the junction unmatched. The CDR3: CASSERPGQGGSGELFF. CDR3 bases: TGTGCCAGCAGTGAGCGACCGGGACAGGGAGGTTCCGGGGAGCTGTTTTTT.

The chain joins TRBV27 to TRBJ1-2, with a tentative D call TRBD1 (6 bases). The CDR3 totals 17 residues. V lost 0 bases and J lost 2, with 16 bases in between. The germline V gene has CDR1 MNHEY and CDR2 SMNVEV (reference sequence). CDR3 amino acids: CASSLSTGGGINYGYTF. CDR3 in DNA: TGTGCCAGCAGTTTATCGACGGGGGGCGGTATCAACTATGGCTACACCTTC.

V and J are TRBV6-5 and TRBJ1-2; perhaps TRBD1 as D (6 bases). Per germline, CDR1 MNHEY and CDR2 SVGAGI. V was trimmed by 5 bases and J by 3 bases, leaving 10 bases between them. This CDR3 comprises 13 residues. In DNA form, the CDR3 reads TGTGCCAGCAGTCCGGGGGCGGACTATGGCTACACCTTC. It translates to CASSPGADYGYTF.

V usage is TRBV29-1 and J usage is TRBJ2-1; weak D call: TRBD2 (6 bases). Germline V gene sequence: CDR1 SQVTM, CDR2 ANQGSEA. The V and J ends lost 1 base and 9 bases respectively, with 13 bases between them. This CDR3 is 13 amino acids long. The CDR3 spells CSVEGGVSVEQFF. DNA for the CDR3: TGCAGCGTTGAAGGGGGGGTGTCCGTTGAGCAGTTCTTC.

The chain recombines TRBV7-5 with TRBJ2-7. TRBV7-5 is an annotated pseudogene. The length of the CDR3 is 13 residues. This CDR3 reads CVRTKGTRKEQYV. CDR3 in DNA: TGTGTCAGAACCAAGGGGACCCGGAAGGAGCAGTACGTC.